This passage covers 24 T cell receptor beta chains from one sample sequenced in a study of blood T cell repertoires in COVID-19. Method: immunoSEQ multiplex PCR; TCRdb's copy keeps in-frame clones and lacks some. The table has about 240,000 clones, roughly 80% seen once; the top ten hold 5.5% to 7.5%. Sequenced: peripheral blood. Receptor source: a woman aged 55-70 years with active or convalescent COVID-19.

This chain connects TRBV5-5 to TRBJ2-7, with 8 nucleotides matching TRBD2. V shed 6 bases, J shed 4 bases, and the junction held 9 bases outside the gene matches. Germline V gives CDR1 SGHKS, CDR2 YYEKEE (reference sequence). The CDR3 runs 14 residues. CDR3 in DNA: TGTGCCAGCACAAACCTCCGGGAGGGATACGAGCAGTACGTC. Translation gives CASTNLREGYEQYV.

This clone was observed a handful of times. The CDR3 here is CASSDGHPNEQFF. The CDR3 bases are TGTGCCAGCAGCGACGGACACCCCAATGAGCAGTTCTTC. The chain links TRBV6-2 or TRBV6-3 to TRBJ2-1; tentatively, D is TRBD1 (5 bases). The CDR3 extends over 13 amino acids. V shed 6 bases and J shed 6 bases, with 12 bases lying between them. CDR1 and CDR2 (germline): MNHEY, SVGEGT.

The sample holds a few counts of this clone. The chain has TRBV5-1 and TRBJ1-2, with TRBD1 matching over 7 bases. Unmatched junction bases numbered 7, after V lost 0 bases and J lost 5 bases. The CDR3 contains 15 residues. Germline CDR1 is SGHRS and CDR2 is YFSETQ. This chain's CDR3 is CASSLDGTEIYGYTF. CDR3 sequence (DNA): TGCGCCAGCAGCTTGGACGGGACAGAAATTTATGGCTACACCTTC.

On this clone: This sample includes further DNA sequences coding for the same CDR3. The V and J genes are TRBV3-1 (or the pseudogene TRBV3-2) and TRBJ2-2; no firm D call. Between the trimmed V and J ends, which lost 1 base and 3 bases, there was a span of 6 bases. CDR1 LGHDT and CDR2 YNNKEL come from the germline V gene (reference sequence). This CDR3 is 14 amino acids long. CDR3 sequence (DNA): TGTGCCAGCAGCCAAGGGAGTTACACCGGGGAGCTGTTTTTT. It specifies CASSQGSYTGELFF.

The chain carries TRBV7-6 and TRBJ2-7; 8 bases line up with TRBD2. CDR3 size: 15 residues. Per germline, CDR1 SGHVS and CDR2 FNYEAQ. V was clipped by 1 base and J by 2 bases; unmatched bases: 4. This CDR3 is CASSLDASGPYEQYF. The CDR3, as DNA: TGTGCCAGCAGCTTAGATGCTAGCGGGCCCTACGAGCAGTACTTC. The full variable domain, completed using reference TRBV7-6 and TRBJ2-7, is GAGVSQSPRYKVTKRGQDVALRCDPISGHVSLYWYRQALGQGPEFLTYFNYEAQQDKSGLPNDRFSAERPEGSISTLTIQRTEQRDSAMYRCASSLDASGPYEQYFGPGTRLTVT.

The V gene is TRBV5-1, the J gene TRBJ2-2; no reliable D call. This CDR3 contains 12 residues. V was trimmed by 3 bases and J by 7 bases, leaving 7 bases between them. Per germline, CDR1 SGHRS and CDR2 YFSETQ. The CDR3, as DNA: TGCGCCAGCAGCTCCGACAACGGGGAGCTGTTTTTT. It is translated as CASSSDNGELFF.

This clone was observed a handful of times. This chain connects TRBV4-2 to TRBJ2-2, with no clear D. The CDR3 length is 16 residues. From germline, CDR1 is LGHNA and CDR2 YNFKEQ. V shed 0 bases and J shed 2 bases, with 10 bases lying between them. The chain's CDR3 is CASSQEARHNTGELFF. Here the CDR3 DNA reads TGTGCCAGCAGCCAAGAAGCTCGACATAACACCGGGGAGCTGTTTTTT.

The chain recombines TRBV7-9 with TRBJ1-3, with TRBD1 matching over 7 bases. The CDR3 contains 17 residues. V shed 1 base, J shed 0 bases, and the junction held 6 bases outside the gene matches. In germline, CDR1 is SEHNR, CDR2 FQNEAQ (reference sequence). CDR3 DNA: TGTGCCAGCAGCTTAGTACTTCACAGGGGCTCTGGAAACACCATATATTTT. This gives the protein CASSLVLHRGSGNTIYF.

The V and J genes are TRBV28 and TRBJ1-3; D possibly corresponds to TRBD1 (5 bases). The length of the CDR3 is 15 residues. V shed 4 bases and J shed 2 bases, with 12 bases lying between them. CDR1 and CDR2 from the germline V gene are MDHEN and SYDVKM. CDR3 amino acids: CASSSRGGTGNTIYF. The CDR3 coding sequence is TGTGCCAGCAGTTCGAGGGGAGGAACTGGAAACACCATATATTTT.

In its sample, this clone was seen once. The genes are TRBV19 and TRBJ2-1, with TRBD2 identical over 7 bases. The V and J ends lost 6 bases and 6 bases, in that order; junction bases with no gene match: 5. Germline V gene data show CDR1 as LNHDA and CDR2 as SQIVND (reference sequence). The CDR3 length is 13 residues. The CDR3 here is CASSPLASNEQFF. The CDR3 DNA is TGTGCCAGTAGCCCACTAGCGAGCAATGAGCAGTTCTTC.

The CDR3 protein is CASKRGVSGTLYEQYF. CDR3 nucleotides: TGTGCCAGCAAAAGAGGCGTTAGCGGGACTTTATACGAGCAGTACTTC. The genes are TRBV2 and TRBJ2-7; 8 nucleotides align to TRBD2. The CDR3 is 16 amino acids. The V gene end was trimmed by 7 bases and the J gene end by 4 bases; junction bases not matched to a gene: 15. Germline loops: CDR1 SNHLY, CDR2 FYNNEI.

The chain employs TRBV18 and TRBJ1-5; 10 bases fit TRBD1. The trim removed 2 bases at V and 4 bases at J, leaving 2 bases unmatched. The germline CDR1 and CDR2 sequences are KGHSH and LQKENI. The length of the CDR3 is 15 residues. As DNA, the CDR3 is TGTGCCAGCTCACCATGGGGACAGGGGAATCAGCCCCAGCATTTT. It specifies CASSPWGQGNQPQHF.

This sequence joins TRBV19 and TRBJ1-5, with D possibly matching TRBD1 (6 bases). This CDR3 region has 16 residues. CDR1 is LNHDA and CDR2 is SQIVND in the germline V gene (reference sequence). The V end was cut by 3 bases, the J end by 3 bases, with 15 bases between. CDR3 region: CASSISGALSNQPQHF. In DNA, the CDR3 is TGTGCCAGTAGTATCTCAGGGGCGCTTTCCAATCAGCCCCAGCATTTT.

The genes are TRBV11-3 and TRBJ2-3; TRBD2 matches at 9 bases. Germline V CDR1 and CDR2: SGHNT, YENEEA. This CDR3 region has 16 residues. J was trimmed by 0 bases and V by 1 base; bases with no gene match: 2. CDR3 in DNA: TGTGCCAGCAGCTTAGGACTAGCGGAAAGCACAGATACGCAGTATTTT. Translated: CASSLGLAESTDTQYF.

The rearrangement uses TRBV11-3 and TRBJ1-2, with D unclear. The germline CDR1 and CDR2 sequences are SGHNT and YENEEA. The CDR3 length is 13 residues. The germline V and J ends were trimmed by 2 bases and 5 bases, with 9 bases remaining between them. The CDR3 sequence: CASSLYDGYGYTF. CDR3 DNA: TGTGCCAGCAGCTTATATGACGGGTATGGCTACACCTTC.

This CDR3 reads CASSELIGRYNEQFF. The CDR3 DNA sequence: TGTGCCAGCAGTGAATTAATAGGGAGATACAATGAGCAGTTCTTC. The rearrangement links TRBV2 to TRBJ2-1; tentatively, D is TRBD2 (5 bases). V was shortened by 2 bases and J by 4 bases, with 12 bases between the two germline ends. Looked up from germline, CDR1 is SNHLY and CDR2 is FYNNEI. The CDR3 consists of 15 residues.

For this clone: The junction departs from the called germline gene at one end, perhaps through a read error. DNA of the CDR3: TGTGCCAGCAGCTTCAGCGGGAGGGCCTTGAATTTT. Translation: CASSFSGRALNF. This chain joins TRBV5-6 and TRBJ2-3, with 10 bases fitting TRBD2. From germline, CDR1 is SGHDT and CDR2 YYEEEE. CDR3 length equals 12 residues.

The chain has TRBV24-1 and TRBJ1-2, with TRBD1 matching 11 bases. The CDR3 extends over 15 amino acids. The V gene end was trimmed by 2 bases and the J gene end by 3 bases; junction bases not matched to a gene: 1. The V gene's germline CDR1 is KGHDR and CDR2 SFDVKD. The CDR3 region has the DNA TGTGCCACCAGTGATTGGACAGGGGGCGACTATGGCTACACCTTC. It translates to CATSDWTGGDYGYTF.

In DNA form, the CDR3 reads TGTGCCAGCAGTCGACAGTTCTATGGCTACACCTTC. Translation: CASSRQFYGYTF. This chain uses TRBV7-9 with TRBJ1-2, with D possibly matching TRBD1 (5 bases). The V end lost 6 bases, the J end lost 4 bases, and 9 bases lay between the germline ends. The CDR3 spans 12 residues. Germline V gene sequence: CDR1 SEHNR, CDR2 FQNEAQ (reference sequence).

The chain couples TRBV30 to TRBJ2-1, with unresolved D. V was shortened by 0 bases and J by 7 bases, with 13 bases between the two germline ends. CDR3 size: 14 residues. The V gene's germline CDR1 is GTSNPN and CDR2 SVGIG (reference sequence). The chain's CDR3 is CAWSVRAGHNEQFF. The CDR3 coding sequence is TGTGCCTGGAGTGTACGCGCAGGTCATAATGAGCAGTTCTTC.

V gene TRBV3-1 (or the pseudogene TRBV3-2) combines with J gene TRBJ2-2; D unclear. The germline V gene encodes CDR1 LGHDT and CDR2 YNNKEL (reference sequence). With 2 bases removed from V and 9 bases from J, the gap between germline ends came to 16 bases. The CDR3 has 15 amino acids. The CDR3 loop reads CASSQQLLNVRELFF. The CDR3 region has the DNA TGTGCCAGCAGCCAACAACTACTCAACGTAAGGGAGCTGTTTTTT.

V is TRBV5-5 and J is TRBJ2-2, with D hard to call. CDR1 and CDR2 from the germline V gene are SGHKS and YYEKEE (reference sequence). V lost 3 bases and J lost 0, with 9 bases in between. This CDR3 is built from 15 residues. CDR3 sequence (DNA): TGTGCCAGCAGCTGGTACGGAGCGAACACCGGGGAGCTGTTTTTT. The encoded protein is CASSWYGANTGELFF.

The chain recombines TRBV19 with TRBJ1-5, with D perhaps matching TRBD1 (5 bases). The germline gives CDR1 LNHDA, CDR2 SQIVND (reference sequence). The CDR3 spans 15 residues. V lost 1 base to trimming and J lost 6 bases, with 13 bases between them. The CDR3 region is CASSIGGEYGQPQHF. In DNA, the CDR3 is TGTGCCAGTAGTATAGGGGGGGAATATGGTCAGCCCCAGCATTTT.

The chain is built from TRBV27 and TRBJ2-1; maybe TRBD2 (5 bases). Trimming cost V 3 bases and J 4 bases, with 16 bases left between them. Germline lookup yields CDR1 MNHEY and CDR2 SMNVEV (reference sequence). The CDR3 loop spans 16 amino acids. CDR3 coding DNA: TGTGCCAGCAGTTTTTCGTTCGGGAACCGGTACAATGAGCAGTTCTTC. The encoded protein is CASSFSFGNRYNEQFF.